The T cell receptor (beta chain) described here comes from a study of blood T cell repertoires in COVID-19. Using immunoSEQ multiplex PCR, the repertoire was profiled, and TCRdb retains in-frame clones only, with some absent. The repertoire holds just over 250,000 clones, with 86% as singletons. This receptor was taken from a man aged 40-49 years who had recovered from COVID-19. The specimen was peripheral blood.

The CDR3 is CAVSRGTQYF. The CDR3 nucleotides read TGTGCTGTATCAAGGGGTACGCAGTATTTT. The rearrangement joins TRBV9 to TRBJ2-3; TRBD1 is a possible D gene (5 bases). CDR1 SGDLS and CDR2 YYNGEE come from the germline V gene. The CDR3 loop spans 10 amino acids.